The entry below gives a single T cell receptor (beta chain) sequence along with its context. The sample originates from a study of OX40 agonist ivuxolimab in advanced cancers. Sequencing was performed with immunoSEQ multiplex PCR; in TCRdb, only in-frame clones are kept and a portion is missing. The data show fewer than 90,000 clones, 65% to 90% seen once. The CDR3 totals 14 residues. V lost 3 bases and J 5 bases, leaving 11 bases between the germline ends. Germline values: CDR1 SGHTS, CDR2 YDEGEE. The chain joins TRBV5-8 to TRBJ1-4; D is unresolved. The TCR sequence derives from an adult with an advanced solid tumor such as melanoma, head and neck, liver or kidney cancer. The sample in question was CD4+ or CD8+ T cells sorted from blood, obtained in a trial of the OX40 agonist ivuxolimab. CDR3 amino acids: CASSWATLNEKLFF. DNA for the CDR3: TGTGCCAGCAGCTGGGCTACTCTGAATGAAAAACTGTTTTTT.